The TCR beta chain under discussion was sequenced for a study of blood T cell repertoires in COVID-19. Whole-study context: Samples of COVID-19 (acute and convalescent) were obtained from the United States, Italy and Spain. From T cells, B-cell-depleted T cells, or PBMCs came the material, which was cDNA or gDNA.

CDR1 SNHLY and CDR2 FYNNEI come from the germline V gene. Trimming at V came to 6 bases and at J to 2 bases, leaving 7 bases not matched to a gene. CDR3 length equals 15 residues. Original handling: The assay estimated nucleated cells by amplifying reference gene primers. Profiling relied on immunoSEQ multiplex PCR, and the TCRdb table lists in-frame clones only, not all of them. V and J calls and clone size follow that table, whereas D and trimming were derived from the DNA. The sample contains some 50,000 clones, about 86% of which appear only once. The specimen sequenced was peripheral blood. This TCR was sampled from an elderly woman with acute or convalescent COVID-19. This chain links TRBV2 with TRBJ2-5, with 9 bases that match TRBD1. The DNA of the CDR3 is TGTGCCAGCAGAACTGACAGGGGGATGCAAGAGACCCAGTACTTC. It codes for CASRTDRGMQETQYF.